A single sample is the source of the 27 T cell receptor beta chains below, sequenced in a study of T cell responses to AZD1222 COVID-19 vaccine. Profiling relied on immunoSEQ multiplex PCR, and the TCRdb table lists in-frame clones only, not all of them. The sample shows around 100,000 clones, roughly 87% of them seen only once. The sample in question was peripheral blood, obtained 28 days after the second AZD1222 dose. The receptors here all came from an adult who received the AZD1222 COVID-19 vaccine.

The chain couples TRBV4-1 to TRBJ2-7; D is undetermined. Germline V gene sequence: CDR1 MGHRA, CDR2 YSYEKL. The CDR3 has 16 residues. V was shortened by 0 bases and J by 7 bases, with 19 bases between the two germline ends. The CDR3 region is CASSQDPGTTTGEQYF. Here the CDR3 DNA reads TGCGCCAGCAGCCAAGACCCTGGCACAACTACGGGTGAGCAGTACTTC.

CDR3 coding DNA: TGTGCCAGTAGTATTCAGGTCAGCGGTTACTTCTACGAGCAGTACTTC. Its protein product is CASSIQVSGYFYEQYF. This chain joins TRBV19 and TRBJ2-7, with a tentative D call TRBD2 (5 bases). The CDR3 is 16 residues long. Germline V gives CDR1 LNHDA, CDR2 SQIVND (reference sequence). Trimming left V 3 bases short and J 3 bases short, with 18 bases between.

The V and J genes are TRBV24-1 and TRBJ2-1, with 10 bases matching TRBD1. Germline-derived CDR1 and CDR2 are KGHDR and SFDVKD. CDR3 length: 15 residues. After removal of 3 bases from V and 3 bases from J, the junction contained 1 base not matched to a gene. The CDR3 region is CATSDGQGVYNEQFF. As DNA, the CDR3 is TGTGCCACCAGTGATGGACAGGGGGTCTACAATGAGCAGTTCTTC.

The chain uses TRBV19 and TRBJ2-7; D not resolved. Trimming removed 4 bases from V and 4 bases from J, with 11 bases in between. Per germline, CDR1 LNHDA and CDR2 SQIVND (reference sequence). This CDR3 region has 13 residues. The CDR3 DNA reads TGTGCCAGTAGTAGATCCCCTAGGTACGAGCAGTACTTC. It specifies CASSRSPRYEQYF.

V is TRBV4-2 and J is TRBJ2-2, with D possibly TRBD2 on 6 matching bases. V was trimmed by 1 base and J by 6 bases, leaving 18 bases between them. This CDR3 is built from 17 residues. From germline, CDR1 is LGHNA and CDR2 YNFKEQ. The CDR3: CASSQGALGLSSGELFF. As DNA, the CDR3 is TGTGCCAGCAGCCAAGGTGCCTTGGGACTGAGCTCCGGGGAGCTGTTTTTT.

The chain combines TRBV3-1 (or the pseudogene TRBV3-2) with TRBJ2-7, with 9 bases identical to TRBD2. Germline V CDR1 and CDR2: LGHDT, YNNKEL (reference sequence). V trimming: 0 bases; J trimming: 6 bases; junction bases outside the gene matches: 9. The CDR3 runs 16 residues. CDR3 in DNA: TGTGCCAGCAGCCAAGATAGGTTAGCGGGAGTCCCCGAGCAGTACTTC. Translating gives CASSQDRLAGVPEQYF.

This clone was counted a few times. The chain joins TRBV27 to TRBJ1-5, with D perhaps matching TRBD1 (5 bases). CDR3 size: 12 residues. CDR1 and CDR2 from the germline V gene are MNHEY and SMNVEV (reference sequence). Trimming took off 6 bases at V and 4 bases at J, with 7 bases between the two ends. The CDR3 DNA reads as TGTGCCAGCAGGGCAGGGAATCAGCCCCAGCATTTT. Encoded protein: CASRAGNQPQHF.

V is TRBV4-3 and J is TRBJ1-6; D unclear. Per germline, CDR1 LGHNA and CDR2 YSLEER. The CDR3 covers 15 residues. Trimming stripped 0 bases from V and 8 bases from J, with 11 bases between. CDR3 region: CASSQDFGWDSPLHF. The CDR3 DNA reads as TGCGCCAGCAGCCAAGATTTTGGCTGGGATTCACCCCTCCACTTT.

This clone has just a few counts. The genes are TRBV11-1 and TRBJ1-1, with a tentative D call TRBD1 (5 bases). The CDR3 sequence is 11 residues long. Trimming removed 3 bases at V and 10 bases at J, with 9 bases between. Germline CDR1 SGHAT, CDR2 FQDESV (reference sequence). CDR3 bases: TGTGCCAGCAGCTTGGGGGGTAGAGCTTTCTTT. Its protein is CASSLGGRAFF.

In DNA form, the CDR3 reads TGTGCCAGCAGTGAAAGCAGGGGGGATGAAAAACTGTTTTTT. Protein: CASSESRGDEKLFF. V is TRBV2 and J is TRBJ1-4; TRBD1 aligns across 7 bases. Losses at the gene ends were 2 bases for V and 6 bases for J; bases not matched to a gene: 3. CDR3 size: 14 residues. Germline V gene sequence: CDR1 SNHLY, CDR2 FYNNEI.

V and J are TRBV4-1 and TRBJ1-5, with D unclear. The CDR3 has 14 residues. Trimming took 0 bases from V and 4 from J, leaving 7 bases between them. Germline V gene sequence: CDR1 MGHRA, CDR2 YSYEKL. The CDR3 region is CASSQDWRNQPQHF. Here the CDR3 DNA reads TGCGCCAGCAGCCAAGATTGGCGGAATCAGCCCCAGCATTTT.

This clone was observed a handful of times. The chain carries TRBV18 and TRBJ1-2; D is ambiguous. In germline, CDR1 is KGHSH, CDR2 LQKENI. V dropped 3 bases and J dropped 4 bases, with 12 bases sitting between them. The CDR3 has 14 residues. The CDR3 spells CASSPNRITYGYTF. The CDR3 coding sequence is TGTGCCAGCTCACCTAATAGGATTACCTATGGCTACACCTTC.

In DNA, the CDR3 is TGTGCCAGCAGCTCCCCGGGACTAAACGGGGGCTACGAGCAGTACTTC. Its protein product is CASSSPGLNGGYEQYF. This chain connects TRBV7-9 to TRBJ2-7; 7 bases are a match to TRBD2. This CDR3 has 16 amino acids. V trimming: 4 bases; J trimming: 3 bases; junction bases outside the gene matches: 12. Germline V lookup: CDR1 SEHNR, CDR2 FQNEAQ (reference sequence). The full variable domain, completed using reference TRBV7-9 and TRBJ2-7, is DTGVSQNPRHKITKRGQNVTFRCDPISEHNRLYWYRQTLGQGPEFLTYFQNEAQLEKSRLLSDRFSAERPKGSFSTLEIQRTEQGDSAMYLCASSSPGLNGGYEQYFGPGTRLTVT.

The chain has TRBV6-6 and TRBJ2-6; 10 nucleotides align to TRBD1. The CDR3 has 20 residues. V lost 5 bases and J lost 3; bases outside the gene matches: 16. Germline V gene data show CDR1 as MNHNY and CDR2 as SVGAGI (reference sequence). This CDR3 reads CASSRLWKGQGFRGANVLTF. DNA for the CDR3: TGTGCCAGCAGTCGTCTTTGGAAGGGACAGGGGTTTCGTGGGGCCAACGTCCTGACTTTC.

The CDR3 reads CASGQGSYEQYF. In DNA form, the CDR3 reads TGTGCCAGCGGGCAGGGGTCCTACGAGCAGTACTTC. This chain joins TRBV11-2 and TRBJ2-7; a weak D match, TRBD1 (6 bases). The germline CDR1 and CDR2 sequences are SGHAT and FQNNGV. This CDR3 has 12 amino acids. The V end lost 8 bases, the J end lost 1 base, and 9 bases lay between the germline ends.

The CDR3 DNA sequence: TGCAGCTCCCTGGGGACGGGTTACAATGAGCAGTTCTTC. Translation: CSSLGTGYNEQFF. V usage is TRBV29-1 and J usage is TRBJ2-1; D is perhaps TRBD1 or TRBD2 (5 bases each). CDR3 length: 13 amino acids. Per the germline V gene, CDR1 is SQVTM and CDR2 is ANQGSEA. The ends were cut back, 8 bases at V and 4 bases at J, with 15 bases in the middle.

V is TRBV7-6 and J is TRBJ1-3; D might be TRBD1 (5 bases). Between the trimmed V and J ends, which lost 5 bases and 0 bases, there was a span of 11 bases. Germline V gene data show CDR1 as SGHVS and CDR2 as FNYEAQ. The CDR3 has 15 residues. For the CDR3, the DNA is TGTGCCAGCAGCCCGGGACTTAACTCTGGAAACACCATATATTTT. Translation gives CASSPGLNSGNTIYF.

This clone appeared a single time. The rearrangement joins TRBV12-3 or TRBV12-4 to TRBJ1-1, with TRBD1 as a possible D gene (5 bases). The V gene lost 6 bases and the J gene lost 5 bases, with 13 bases spanning the gap. The CDR3 has 13 residues. The CDR3 spells CASRPGSGTEAFF. In nucleotides, the CDR3 is TGTGCCAGCAGACCAGGGAGCGGAACTGAAGCTTTCTTT.

The V call is TRBV6-5, the J call TRBJ1-2; D is undetermined. V was shortened by 4 bases and J by 8 bases, with 8 bases between the two germline ends. The germline gives CDR1 MNHEY, CDR2 SVGAGI. The CDR3 spans 11 residues. The CDR3 loop reads CASSFGMGYTF. The CDR3 DNA reads as TGTGCCAGCAGTTTCGGGATGGGCTACACCTTC.

This clone was detected only a few times. The J gene is TRBJ1-1, the V gene TRBV5-5; perhaps TRBD1 as D (5 bases). V lost 0 bases to trimming and J lost 0 bases, with 24 bases between them. The CDR3 is 20 residues long. Germline CDR1 SGHKS, CDR2 YYEKEE (reference sequence). CDR3 nucleotide sequence: TGTGCCAGCAGCTTGGGTAGGTTTCACAGGCAGAGCTTCATGAACACTGAAGCTTTCTTT. Translated: CASSLGRFHRQSFMNTEAFF.

This clone has more than one count but fewer than ten. The chain combines TRBV19 with TRBJ1-1; D remains unclear. The V and J ends lost 6 bases and 3 bases respectively, with 14 bases between them. The CDR3 consists of 14 residues. CDR1 is LNHDA and CDR2 is SQIVND in the germline V gene (reference sequence). The CDR3 DNA reads as TGTGCCAGTAGCGGAAGTGTATTCGACACTGAAGCTTTCTTT. Translating it yields CASSGSVFDTEAFF.

The chain employs TRBV5-4 and TRBJ1-1, with unresolved D. This CDR3 region has 14 residues. Germline-derived CDR1 and CDR2 are SGHNT and YYREEE (reference sequence). V shed 2 bases and J shed 1 base, with 9 bases lying between them. Here the CDR3 reads CASSLEVRNTEAFF. The CDR3 DNA follows: TGTGCCAGCAGCTTAGAAGTACGGAACACTGAAGCTTTCTTT.

The chain is built from TRBV9 and TRBJ2-6; 8 bases fit TRBD1. The CDR3 has 18 residues. Per germline, CDR1 SGDLS and CDR2 YYNGEE. J was trimmed by 0 bases and V by 5 bases; bases with no gene match: 10. CDR3 sequence (DNA): TGTGCCAGCAGTCTGATGGCAGGGGGCTTCTCTGGGGCCAACGTCCTGACTTTC. Protein sequence: CASSLMAGGFSGANVLTF.

This clone was observed a single time. The chain has TRBV28 and TRBJ2-2, with D possibly matching TRBD1 (5 bases). The CDR3 contains 12 residues. The germline V gene encodes CDR1 MDHEN and CDR2 SYDVKM. V was clipped by 5 bases and J by 6 bases, with 7 bases between them. DNA for the CDR3: TGTGCCAGCAGTCCAGGGCCCGGGGAGCTGTTTTTT. Encoded protein: CASSPGPGELFF.

The V call is TRBV28, the J call TRBJ2-7, with 9 bases that match TRBD1. The CDR3 spans 16 residues. V gave up 4 bases and J gave up 6 bases; unmatched junction bases: 13. CDR1 is MDHEN and CDR2 is SYDVKM in the germline V gene. The CDR3 here is CASSSTRQGVSREQYF. In DNA, the CDR3 is TGTGCCAGCAGTTCAACCCGACAGGGGGTTTCTCGCGAGCAGTACTTC. Supplemented by reference TRBV28 and TRBJ2-7, the full variable domain reads DVKVTQSSRYLVKRTGEKVFLECVQDMDHENMFWYRQDPGLGLRLIYFSYDVKMKEKGDIPEGYSVSREKKERFSLILESASTNQTSMYLCASSSTRQGVSREQYFGPGTRLTVT.

The chain has TRBV3-1 (or the pseudogene TRBV3-2) and TRBJ1-1; D perhaps matches TRBD1 (6 bases). The germline gives CDR1 LGHDT, CDR2 YNNKEL (reference sequence). The germline V and J ends were trimmed by 2 bases and 1 base, with 14 bases remaining between them. The CDR3 spans 16 residues. CDR3 DNA: TGTGCCAGCAGCCAATCAGTCGGACAGCGGAACACTGAAGCTTTCTTT. Encoded protein: CASSQSVGQRNTEAFF.

This chain joins TRBV3-1 (or the pseudogene TRBV3-2) and TRBJ2-7; 9 bases are shared with TRBD2. The germline gives CDR1 LGHDT, CDR2 YNNKEL (reference sequence). CDR3 length: 15 residues. V lost 0 bases and J lost 3; bases outside the gene matches: 3. CDR3 protein: CASSQEGLAVYEQYF. Here the CDR3 DNA reads TGTGCCAGCAGCCAAGAGGGACTAGCTGTCTACGAGCAGTACTTC.